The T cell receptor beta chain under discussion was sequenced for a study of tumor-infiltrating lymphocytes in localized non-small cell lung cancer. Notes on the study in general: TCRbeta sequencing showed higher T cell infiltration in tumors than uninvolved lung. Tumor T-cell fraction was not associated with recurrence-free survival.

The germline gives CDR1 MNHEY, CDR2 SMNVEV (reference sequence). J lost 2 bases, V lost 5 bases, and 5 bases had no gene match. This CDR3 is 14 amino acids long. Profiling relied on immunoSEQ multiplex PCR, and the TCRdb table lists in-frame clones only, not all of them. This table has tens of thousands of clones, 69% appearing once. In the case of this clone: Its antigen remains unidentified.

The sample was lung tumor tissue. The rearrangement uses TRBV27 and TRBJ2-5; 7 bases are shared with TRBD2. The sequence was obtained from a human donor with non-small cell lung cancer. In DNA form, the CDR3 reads TGTGCCAGCAGTGGTCTAGCGGCTCAAGAGACCCAGTACTTC. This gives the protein CASSGLAAQETQYF.